This T cell receptor (beta chain) appears in the sequencing data of a study of shared clonotypes between healthy human individuals. The germline V and J ends were trimmed by 0 bases and 0 bases, with 9 bases remaining between them. The V gene's germline CDR1 is LGHNT and CDR2 FRNRAP. CDR3 length: 15 residues. Assay used: immunoSEQ multiplex PCR; TCRdb lists only in-frame clones, some missing. The sample carries about 300,000 clones, about 74% recorded once. This chain uses TRBV12-5 with TRBJ2-7; no clear D gene. Specimen: memory CD4+ T cells sorted from blood. Subset in this sample: CD45RA-negative fraction. This receptor was obtained from a man aged 25 to 45 in good health. CDR3 region: CASGLVPGISYEQYF. Written as DNA, the CDR3 is TGTGCTAGTGGTTTGGTACCCGGCATCTCCTACGAGCAGTACTTC.